This is a list of T cell receptor beta chains from one sample in a study of breast tumors, draining lymph nodes, adjacent tissues. TCRdb re-called the multiplex PCR reads with MiXCR, one entry per CDR3 protein. This sample has approximately 150,000 distinct CDR3 sequences, with roughly 33% found just once. Sequencing was done on a sample of axillary lymph node tissue. These receptors came from a female donor with breast cancer. Some clones in this sample may be carry-over from other donors' samples. Each CDR3 is given without its conserved first and last residue. The order of the fields is J gene, V gene, CDR3 protein.

TRBJ1-5	TRBV2	ASSGDRRNQPQH
TRBJ1-4	TRBV20-1	SARRGQTNAELF
TRBJ1-5	TRBV2	ASSYGVNQPQH
TRBJ1-6	TRBV28	ASSSPINSPLH
TRBJ1-4	TRBV30	AWSRGNTNEKLF
TRBJ2-3	TRBV4-1	ASSRGGQGASDTQY
TRBJ1-5	TRBV19	ASRDPGALYSNQPRH
TRBJ2-1	TRBV7-2	ASSSKRGPYNEQF
TRBJ2-5	TRBV18	ASSRDTLQETQY
TRBJ1-1	TRBV5-1	ASSFSGTGSTEAF
TRBJ1-6	TRBV6-1	ASSPSPSFYNSPLR
TRBJ1-1	TRBV11-2	ASSPTQGMNTEAF
TRBJ1-6	TRBV11-2	ASSLRNPTLGAYSPLH
TRBJ1-2	TRBV7-2	ASRQSNYGYT
TRBJ2-5	TRBV3-1	ASRLLTAQGTQY
TRBJ1-5	TRBV20-1	SASQGDNQPQH
TRBJ2-1	TRBV6-5	ASSYGGELGYEQF
TRBJ1-4	TRBV5-1	ASSAGTFNEKLF
TRBJ1-6	TRBV12-3/TRBV12-4	ASSTASYNSPLH
TRBJ1-2	TRBV27	ASSRGTDGYT
TRBJ2-3	TRBV19	ASSLRLAGGTDTQY
TRBJ1-2	TRBV12-3/TRBV12-4	ASSLTTGPGTGAYT
TRBJ1-2	TRBV28	ASSSGTGAADYGYT
TRBJ1-5	TRBV6-5	ASRAGAGAQH
TRBJ2-4	TRBV4-1	ASSQDSDRPLAKNIQY
TRBJ2-5	TRBV7-9	ASRSGSEGETQY
TRBJ1-3	TRBV3-1	ASSLAGNTIY
TRBJ1-4	TRBV6-6	ASSWGRANEKLF
TRBJ2-6	TRBV18	ASSRYGINSGANVLT
TRBJ1-2	TRBV6-5	ASRVGNYGYT
TRBJ1-5	TRBV19	ASSTIDRGWQPQH
TRBJ1-1	TRBV11-2	ASSLRRTGGIVTEAF
TRBJ2-6	TRBV20-1	SAPVGGANVLT
TRBJ1-4	TRBV20-1	SARDPGGDEKLF
TRBJ2-7	TRBV7-6	ASSLSAPTGLAGGKQY
TRBJ1-2	TRBV12-3/TRBV12-4	ASSPSGGVHT
TRBJ2-7	TRBV28	ASSFEGKRSYEQY
TRBJ1-5	TRBV20-1	SAKGGQGLGNQPQH
TRBJ2-1	TRBV11-3	ASARGGSYNEQF
TRBJ1-1	TRBV29-1	SVVPGGNTEAF
TRBJ2-5	TRBV18	ASSPAASPEETQY
TRBJ1-3	TRBV6-5	ASTPSGNTIY
TRBJ1-1	TRBV10-3	AISVGQGQRNTEAF
TRBJ2-3	TRBV19	ASSIVAGGATDTQY
TRBJ2-7	TRBV7-6	ASSPYSGVSEQY
TRBJ1-5	TRBV19	ASTQGDQPQH